Sequencing of this T cell receptor beta chain was carried out in a study of shared clonotypes between healthy human individuals. Donors were healthy HIV-negative adults without recently reported acute infections or vaccinations. A split of CD4+ cells into CD45RA+ naive and CD45RA-negative memory subsets was performed. This table comes from immunoSEQ multiplex PCR, and its TCRdb copy is limited to in-frame clones, with some not included. The sample consists of 2 million to 2.5 million clones, 95% of them appearing once. Study-wide findings and caveats: Naive CD4 clonotypes were shared across several donors at 4.5% to 6.5%. Among donors, the sharing of clonotypes was expected to be influenced by sequencing depth.

A note on this clone: The antigen remains undetermined.

Trimming shortened V by 3 bases and J by 3 bases, and 8 bases separated the two germline ends. The germline V gene encodes CDR1 MNHNY and CDR2 SVGAGI (reference sequence). The CDR3 contains 13 residues. Sequencing was performed on naive CD4+ T cells sorted from blood. The subset denotes: CD45RA+ positively selected. This clonotype was obtained from a man younger than 30 in good health. The V gene is TRBV6-6, the J gene TRBJ1-1, with D hard to call. The CDR3 bases are TGTGCCAGCAGTTATTCGGGGTACACTGAAGCTTTCTTT. It codes for CASSYSGYTEAFF.